The T cell receptor (beta chain) described here comes from a study of T cell responses to AZD1222 COVID-19 vaccine. Study findings and constraints: Seropositivity was recorded at baseline in only a handful of AZD1222 recipients. Among the donors, most were white British and more were female, and clonal diversity was possibly underestimated. Reportedly, nearly half of unique spike TCRs recognized epitopes outside B.1.351/B.1.1.7 mutations.

Profiling relied on immunoSEQ multiplex PCR, and the TCRdb table lists in-frame clones only, not all of them. This sample has about 62,000 clones, with around 90% found just once. Details on this clone: The antigen is unknown.

Germline-derived CDR1 and CDR2 are SGDLS and YYNGEE. Deletions cut 0 bases from V and 10 bases from J, with 8 bases between. This CDR3 is 13 amino acids long. The clonotype comes from an adult in good health. Specimen: peripheral blood, collected on day 0 of AZD1222 vaccination. The chain couples TRBV9 to TRBJ1-6; D ambiguous. The CDR3: CASSVVTDSPLHF. CDR3 DNA sequence: TGTGCCAGCAGCGTAGTAACCGACTCACCCCTCCACTTT.